A single sample gave rise to the 24 T cell receptor beta chains below, sequenced in a study of blood T cells in healthy people across ages. PCR was performed a second time for roughly 7 to 11 cycles using a sample-barcoded 5' primer and a J-beta primer mix. From the 5' RACE reads, TCRdb called clonotypes with MiXCR, one entry per CDR3 protein. The sample gives hundreds of thousands of distinct CDR3 sequences, about 52% of which show up once; 50% to 65% is in the top ten. The sample comprised blood. The source of these receptors is a man between 60 and 75 years old in good health.

This clonotype was observed a handful of times. The gene calls are TRBV28 and TRBJ1-1; D gene unclear. The V end lost 1 base, the J end lost 10 bases, and 10 bases lay between the germline ends. CDR1 and CDR2 (germline): MDHEN, SYDVKM. This CDR3 region has 12 residues. This CDR3 reads CASSLLGQRAFF. CDR3 coding DNA: TGTGCCAGCAGTTTATTAGGGCAGCGAGCTTTCTTT. Full variable domain (remainder filled in from reference TRBV28 and TRBJ1-1): DVKVTQSSRYLVKRTGEKVFLECVQDMDHENMFWYRQDPGLGLRLIYFSYDVKMKEKGDIPEGYSVSREKKERFSLILESASTNQTSMYLCASSLLGQRAFFGQGTRLTVV.

J is TRBJ2-5 and V is TRBV6-1, with TRBD2 as a possible D gene (7 bases). CDR3 length equals 14 residues. Trimming stripped 6 bases from V and 5 bases from J, with 16 bases between. CDR1 and CDR2 from the germline V gene are MNHNS and SASEGT. The CDR3 loop reads CASRGGRDQETQYF. Written as DNA, the CDR3 is TGTGCCAGCAGGGGGGGGCGCGATCAGGAGACCCAGTACTTC.

Only a few counts were recorded for this clonotype. This chain links TRBV6-1 with TRBJ2-3; TRBD2 matches at 9 bases. CDR1 MNHNS and CDR2 SASEGT come from the germline V gene. J gave up 14 bases and V 2 bases, and 20 bases lay outside the gene matches. This CDR3 has 17 amino acids. The CDR3 is CASSEWPEGREGQRGYF. DNA for the CDR3: TGTGCCAGCAGTGAATGGCCCGAGGGGCGGGAGGGCCAAAGGGGGTATTTT.

This clonotype was recorded only once. This may come from a read error, since a much larger clone is one base off. This chain uses TRBV27 with TRBJ2-3; a weak D match, TRBD2 (5 bases). This CDR3 comprises 15 residues. V shed 2 bases and J shed 0 bases, with 9 bases lying between them. Germline V gene sequence: CDR1 MNHEY, CDR2 SMNVEV (reference sequence). The CDR3 protein is CASSLVAPSTDTQYF. The CDR3 nucleotides read TGTGCCAGCAGTTTAGTAGCGCCTAGCACAGATACGCAGTATTTT.

This clonotype was seen a few times. V and J are TRBV28 and TRBJ2-5, with a tentative D call TRBD2 (5 bases). This CDR3 has 12 residues. CDR1 and CDR2 (germline): MDHEN, SYDVKM. Trimming shortened V by 5 bases and J by 5 bases, and 9 bases separated the two germline ends. CDR3 residues: CASSTSVETQYF. CDR3 DNA sequence: TGTGCCAGCAGTACTAGTGTGGAGACCCAGTACTTC.

The genes are TRBV4-3 and TRBJ1-2; weak D call: TRBD1 (5 bases). The CDR3 covers 16 residues. V lost 0 bases, J lost 2 bases, and 13 bases lay in between. Germline lookup yields CDR1 LGHNA and CDR2 YSLEER. CDR3 region: CASSQDLGGKNYGYTF. In nucleotides, the CDR3 is TGCGCCAGCAGCCAAGACCTCGGGGGGAAAAACTATGGCTACACCTTC.

This chain joins TRBV4-2 and TRBJ2-5; D unclear. Germline CDR1 and CDR2: LGHNA and YNFKEQ. The CDR3 has 13 residues. The germline V and J ends were trimmed by 0 bases and 5 bases, with 7 bases remaining between them. CDR3 amino acids: CASSQDHTETQYF. The CDR3 DNA sequence: TGTGCCAGCAGCCAAGATCATACGGAGACCCAGTACTTC.

The CDR3 here is CASSKGSPYEQYF. The DNA of the CDR3 is TGCGCCAGCAGCAAGGGGTCCCCCTACGAGCAGTACTTC. The chain is built from TRBV5-1 and TRBJ2-7; the D gene is possibly TRBD1 (5 bases). The CDR3 length is 13 residues. Trimming left V 4 bases short and J 2 bases short, with 10 bases between. Germline CDR1 SGHRS, CDR2 YFSETQ.

CDR3 sequence (DNA): TGTGCCAGCAGAGACGGACAGGGCCGAGAGACCCAGTACTTC. Protein: CASRDGQGRETQYF. The rearrangement links TRBV27 to TRBJ2-5; TRBD1 aligns across 8 bases. Trimming cost V 6 bases and J 4 bases; bases outside gene matches: 7. CDR3 length equals 14 residues. Germline CDR1 reads MNHEY; CDR2 reads SMNVEV (reference sequence).

Regarding this clonotype: Germline is not matched at one junction end, which may reflect a read error. The chain carries TRBV7-9 and TRBJ2-1; 11 nucleotides align to TRBD2. Germline values: CDR1 SEHNR, CDR2 FQNEAQ (reference sequence). The CDR3 totals 18 residues. For the CDR3, the DNA is TGTGCCAGCAACTTAGCATCCGGCGGGACTAGCGGAAAAGAGACCCAGTTCTTC. Translation gives CASNLASGGTSGKETQFF.

The J gene is TRBJ2-7, the V gene TRBV10-3, with a weak D call TRBD2 (6 bases). The length of the CDR3 is 16 residues. The V end lost 2 bases, the J end lost 4 bases, and 18 bases lay between the germline ends. Germline V gene sequence: CDR1 ENHRY, CDR2 SYGVKD. CDR3 sequence reads: CAISEPGTAAGYEQYF. The DNA for the CDR3 is TGTGCCATCAGTGAGCCTGGGACTGCCGCAGGGTACGAGCAGTACTTC.

The J gene is TRBJ2-5, the V gene TRBV5-1, with D possibly being TRBD1 or TRBD2 (6 bases each). Germline V lookup: CDR1 SGHRS, CDR2 YFSETQ. The CDR3 covers 16 residues. V lost 2 bases, J lost 2 bases, and 16 bases lay in between. CDR3 sequence (DNA): TGCGCCAGCAGCTTCGGGCGGAGGGGGGTGCAAGAGACCCAGTACTTC. This translates into CASSFGRRGVQETQYF.

This chain connects TRBV7-3 to TRBJ2-5, with a possible D match to TRBD1 (6 bases). Germline assignment: CDR1 SGHTA and CDR2 FQGTGA. The CDR3 is 14 residues long. Trimming left V 5 bases short and J 1 base short, with 11 bases between. CDR3 region: CASSPTTGQETQYF. DNA of the CDR3: TGTGCCAGCAGCCCCACGACAGGCCAAGAGACCCAGTACTTC.

This clonotype was observed a handful of times. The V and J genes are TRBV28 and TRBJ2-7; 9 bases line up with TRBD2. Germline-derived CDR1 and CDR2 are MDHEN and SYDVKM. This CDR3 is 16 amino acids long. V lost 2 bases, J lost 0 bases, and 5 bases stayed unmatched. The DNA of the CDR3 is TGTGCCAGCAGTTTACCGGGACTAGCAGACTCCTACGAGCAGTACTTC. Translated: CASSLPGLADSYEQYF. Full variable domain (outside the CDR3, taken from reference TRBV28 and TRBJ2-7): DVKVTQSSRYLVKRTGEKVFLECVQDMDHENMFWYRQDPGLGLRLIYFSYDVKMKEKGDIPEGYSVSREKKERFSLILESASTNQTSMYLCASSLPGLADSYEQYFGPGTRLTVT.

The CDR3: CASSLNPGGSSPLHF. The CDR3 DNA reads as TGTGCCAGCAGTTTAAATCCAGGGGGAAGCTCACCCCTCCACTTT. The chain combines TRBV12-3 or TRBV12-4 with TRBJ1-6, with 7 bases fitting TRBD1. The V and J ends lost 2 bases and 10 bases, in that order; junction bases with no gene match: 8. This CDR3 has 15 amino acids.

This clonotype was found many times. This rearrangement joins TRBV29-1 to TRBJ2-7; 8 bases line up with TRBD1. CDR3 size: 11 residues. The germline V gene encodes CDR1 SQVTM and CDR2 ANQGSEA. V lost 5 bases to trimming and J lost 5 bases; unmatched junction nucleotides: 2. The CDR3 region is CSVPGGDEQYF. The CDR3 DNA reads as TGCAGCGTTCCAGGGGGCGACGAGCAGTACTTC.

This clonotype was detected once. This chain links TRBV20-1 with TRBJ2-1; D ambiguous. CDR1 is DFQATT and CDR2 is SNEGSKA in the germline V gene (reference sequence). The CDR3 length is 14 residues. The V end lost 1 base, the J end lost 6 bases, and 13 bases lay between the germline ends. CDR3 DNA: TGCAGTGCTAGAGTAGCCGGTGGCGGCAATGAGCAGTTCTTC. It specifies CSARVAGGGNEQFF.

The rearrangement uses TRBV5-1 and TRBJ2-1; TRBD2 matches 8 bases. V was clipped by 0 bases and J by 3 bases; unmatched bases: 2. Germline V CDR1 and CDR2: SGHRS, YFSETQ. The length of the CDR3 is 15 residues. CDR3 loop: CASSLGGGNYNEQFF. The CDR3 bases are TGCGCCAGCAGCTTGGGCGGGGGGAACTACAATGAGCAGTTCTTC.

V gene TRBV7-2 combines with J gene TRBJ1-5; 10 bases are a match to TRBD1. V was clipped by 7 bases and J by 3 bases; unmatched bases: 15. Germline loops: CDR1 SGHTA, CDR2 FQGNSA. The CDR3 is made up of 18 amino acids. The CDR3 nucleotides read TGTGCCAGCAACCGGGACAGGGGCGGGAAAGGGTACAATCAGCCCCAGCATTTT. Amino acids: CASNRDRGGKGYNQPQHF. Full variable domain (outside the CDR3, taken from reference TRBV7-2 and TRBJ1-5): GAGVSQSPSNKVTEKGKDVELRCDPISGHTALYWYRQSLGQGLEFLIYFQGNSAPDKSGLPSDRFSAERTGGSVSTLTIQRTQQEDSAVYLCASNRDRGGKGYNQPQHFGDGTRLSIL.

Points on this clonotype: The junction departs from the called germline gene at one end, perhaps through a read error. The V call is TRBV7-7, the J call TRBJ2-7, with TRBD2 matching 7 bases. The tail of the sequence fits TRBJ2-5 better, so the J call may be wrong. The CDR3 contains 14 residues. Looked up from germline, CDR1 is SSHAT and CDR2 is FNYEAQ (reference sequence). DNA for the CDR3: TGTGCTAGCAGCTCCACGGGACTACAAGAGACCCAGTACTTC. Translation: CASSSTGLQETQYF.

The gene calls are TRBV20-1 and TRBJ2-3; 7 bases are a match to TRBD2. The junction had 10 bases not matched to a gene; V was cut back by 7 bases and J by 0 bases. Germline lookup yields CDR1 DFQATT and CDR2 SNEGSKA (reference sequence). The CDR3 is 15 amino acids. CDR3 DNA sequence: TGCAGTGTGAAAAGACTAGCTGTTAGCACAGATACGCAGTATTTT. This sequence encodes CSVKRLAVSTDTQYF.

The chain couples TRBV11-2 to TRBJ2-3; D tentatively reads TRBD1 or TRBD2 (6 bases each). Trimming removed 2 bases from V and 1 base from J, with 13 bases in between. Germline V CDR1 and CDR2: SGHAT, FQNNGV. The CDR3 is 16 amino acids. The CDR3 sequence: CASSLKTGARTDTQYF. The CDR3 DNA is TGTGCCAGCAGCTTAAAGACGGGGGCTCGCACAGATACGCAGTATTTT.

CDR3 amino acids: CAISSSGGLSEQYF. In DNA, the CDR3 is TGTGCCATCAGCTCTAGCGGGGGGCTTTCCGAGCAGTACTTC. The genes are TRBV10-3 and TRBJ2-4; 11 bases are shared with TRBD2. The assigned J gene may be wrong: the sequence end matches TRBJ2-7 better. Germline CDR1 and CDR2: ENHRY and SYGVKD. The CDR3 consists of 14 residues.

The chain is built from TRBV10-3 and TRBJ2-2; 7 nucleotides line up with TRBD2. Germline-derived CDR1 and CDR2 are ENHRY and SYGVKD. With 3 bases clipped from V and 7 bases from J, the junction kept 8 bases outside the gene matches. The CDR3 has 15 residues. For the CDR3, the DNA is TGTGCCATCAGTGATAGGACTAGAATAATCGGGGAGCTGTTTTTT. This translates into CAISDRTRIIGELFF.